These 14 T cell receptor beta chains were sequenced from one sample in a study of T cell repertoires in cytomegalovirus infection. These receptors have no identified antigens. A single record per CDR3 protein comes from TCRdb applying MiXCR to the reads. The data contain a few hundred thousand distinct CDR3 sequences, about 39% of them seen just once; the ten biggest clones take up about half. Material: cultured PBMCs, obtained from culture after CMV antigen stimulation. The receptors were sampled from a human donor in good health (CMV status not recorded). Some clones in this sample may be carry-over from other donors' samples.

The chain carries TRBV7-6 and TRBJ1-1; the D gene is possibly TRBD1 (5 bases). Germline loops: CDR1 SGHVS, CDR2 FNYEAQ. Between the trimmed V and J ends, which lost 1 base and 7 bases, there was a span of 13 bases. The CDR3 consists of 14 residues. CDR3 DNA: TGTGCCAGCAGCTTAGGTTGGGGCGGGGGTGAAGCTTTCTTT. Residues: CASSLGWGGGEAFF.

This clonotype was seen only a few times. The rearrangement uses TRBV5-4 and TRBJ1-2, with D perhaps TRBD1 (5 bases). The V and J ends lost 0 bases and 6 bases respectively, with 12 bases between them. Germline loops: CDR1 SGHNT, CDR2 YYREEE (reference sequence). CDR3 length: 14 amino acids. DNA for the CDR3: TGTGCCAGCAGCTTGGGGACACAAAGCCATGGCTACACCTTC. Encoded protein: CASSLGTQSHGYTF.

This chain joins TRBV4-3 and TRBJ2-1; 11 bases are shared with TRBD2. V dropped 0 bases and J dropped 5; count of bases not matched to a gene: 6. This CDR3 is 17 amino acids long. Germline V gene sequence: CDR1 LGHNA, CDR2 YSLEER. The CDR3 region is CASSQDLAGGPDNEQFF. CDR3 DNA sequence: TGCGCCAGCAGCCAAGATCTAGCGGGAGGCCCAGACAATGAGCAGTTCTTC.

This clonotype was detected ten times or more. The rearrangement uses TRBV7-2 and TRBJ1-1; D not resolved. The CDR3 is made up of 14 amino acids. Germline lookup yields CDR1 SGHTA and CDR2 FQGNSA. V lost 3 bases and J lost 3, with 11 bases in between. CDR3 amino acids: CASSFQASDTEAFF. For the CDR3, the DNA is TGTGCCAGCAGCTTCCAGGCATCGGACACTGAAGCTTTCTTT.

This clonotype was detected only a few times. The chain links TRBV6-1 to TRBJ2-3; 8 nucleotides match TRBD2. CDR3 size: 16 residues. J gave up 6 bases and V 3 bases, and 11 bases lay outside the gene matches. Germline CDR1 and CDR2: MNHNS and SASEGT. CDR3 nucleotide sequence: TGTGCCAGCAGTGATAATAGCGGGGTGCCATACGATACGCAGTATTTT. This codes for CASSDNSGVPYDTQYF.

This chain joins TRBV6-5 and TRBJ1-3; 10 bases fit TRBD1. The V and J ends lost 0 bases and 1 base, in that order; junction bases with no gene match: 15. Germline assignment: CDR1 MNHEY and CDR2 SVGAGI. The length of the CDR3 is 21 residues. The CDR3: CASSYSILRDRGEVSGNTIYF. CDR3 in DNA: TGTGCCAGCAGTTACTCGATCTTAAGGGACAGGGGCGAAGTGTCTGGAAACACCATATATTTT.

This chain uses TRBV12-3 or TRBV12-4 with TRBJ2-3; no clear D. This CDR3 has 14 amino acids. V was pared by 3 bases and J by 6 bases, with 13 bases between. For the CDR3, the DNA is TGTGCCAGCAGTTTTGAACAGCTTCTGGATACGCAGTATTTT. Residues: CASSFEQLLDTQYF.

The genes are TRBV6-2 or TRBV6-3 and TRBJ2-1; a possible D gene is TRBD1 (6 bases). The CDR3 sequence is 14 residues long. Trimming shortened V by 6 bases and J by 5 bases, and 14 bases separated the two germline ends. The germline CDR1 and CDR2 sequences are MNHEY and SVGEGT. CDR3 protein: CASRAGQRNNEQFF. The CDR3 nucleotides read TGTGCCAGCAGGGCTGGACAGCGGAACAATGAGCAGTTCTTC.

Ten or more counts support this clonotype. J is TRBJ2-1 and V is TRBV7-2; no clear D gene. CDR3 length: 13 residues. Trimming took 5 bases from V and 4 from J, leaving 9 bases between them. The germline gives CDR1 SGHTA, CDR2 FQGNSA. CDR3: CASSQGRYNEQFF. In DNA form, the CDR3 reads TGTGCCAGCAGCCAAGGACGGTACAATGAGCAGTTCTTC. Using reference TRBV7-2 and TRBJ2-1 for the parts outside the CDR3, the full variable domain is GAGVSQSPSNKVTEKGKDVELRCDPISGHTALYWYRQSLGQGLEFLIYFQGNSAPDKSGLPSDRFSAERTGGSVSTLTIQRTQQEDSAVYLCASSQGRYNEQFFGPGTRLTVL.

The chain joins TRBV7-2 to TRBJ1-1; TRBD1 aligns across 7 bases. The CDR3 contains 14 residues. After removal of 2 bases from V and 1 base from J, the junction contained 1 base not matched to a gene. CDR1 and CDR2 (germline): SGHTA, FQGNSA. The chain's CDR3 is CASSLWTGNTEAFF. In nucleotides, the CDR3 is TGTGCCAGCAGCTTATGGACAGGGAACACTGAAGCTTTCTTT.

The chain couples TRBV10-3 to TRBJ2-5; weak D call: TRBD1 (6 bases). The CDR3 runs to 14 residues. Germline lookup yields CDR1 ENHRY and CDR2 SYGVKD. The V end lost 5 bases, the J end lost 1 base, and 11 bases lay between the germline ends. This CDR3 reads CAISSGTTQETQYF. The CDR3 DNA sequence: TGTGCCATCAGTTCCGGGACAACCCAAGAGACCCAGTACTTC.

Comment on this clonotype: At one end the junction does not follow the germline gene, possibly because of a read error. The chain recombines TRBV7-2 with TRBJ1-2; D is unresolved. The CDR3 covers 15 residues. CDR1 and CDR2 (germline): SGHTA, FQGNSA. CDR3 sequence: CASSLSRRANYGYSF. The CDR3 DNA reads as TGTGCCAGCAGCTTAAGTCGGAGGGCTAACTATGGCTACAGCTTC.

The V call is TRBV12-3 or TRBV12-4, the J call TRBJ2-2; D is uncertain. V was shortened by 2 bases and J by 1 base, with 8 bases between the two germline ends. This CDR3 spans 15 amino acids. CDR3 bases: TGTGCCAGCAGTTTAAGGCGGATGAACACCGGGGAGCTGTTTTTT. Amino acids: CASSLRRMNTGELFF.

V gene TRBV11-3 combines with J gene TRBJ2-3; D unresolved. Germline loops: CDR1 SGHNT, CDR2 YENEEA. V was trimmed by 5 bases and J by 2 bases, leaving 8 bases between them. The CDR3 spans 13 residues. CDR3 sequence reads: CASSPPLTDTQYF. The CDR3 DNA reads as TGTGCCAGCAGCCCGCCTCTCACAGATACGCAGTATTTT.